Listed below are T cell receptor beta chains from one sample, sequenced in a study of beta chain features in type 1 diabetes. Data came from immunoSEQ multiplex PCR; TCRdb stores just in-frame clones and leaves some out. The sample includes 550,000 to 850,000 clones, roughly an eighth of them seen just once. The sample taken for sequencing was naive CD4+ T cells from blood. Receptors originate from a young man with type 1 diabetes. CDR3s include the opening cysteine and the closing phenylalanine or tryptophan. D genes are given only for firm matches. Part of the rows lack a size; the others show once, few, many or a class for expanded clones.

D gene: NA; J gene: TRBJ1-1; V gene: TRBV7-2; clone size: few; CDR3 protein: CASSLQEGNTEAFF; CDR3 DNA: TGTGCCAGCAGCCTTCAGGAGGGAAACACTGAAGCTTTCTTT
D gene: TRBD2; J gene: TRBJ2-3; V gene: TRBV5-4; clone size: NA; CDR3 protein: CASTPGLAGPGTDTQYF; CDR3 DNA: TGTGCCAGCACCCCTGGTCTAGCGGGACCGGGCACAGATACGCAGTATTTT
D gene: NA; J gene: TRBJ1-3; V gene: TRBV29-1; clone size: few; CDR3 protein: CSVVLGSGNTIYF; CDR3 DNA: TGCAGCGTTGTCCTCGGCTCTGGAAACACCATATATTTT
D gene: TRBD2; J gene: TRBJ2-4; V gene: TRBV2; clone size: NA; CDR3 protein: CASGLAGTVAKNIQYF; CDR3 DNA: TGTGCCAGCGGTCTAGCGGGTACGGTGGCCAAAAACATTCAGTACTTC
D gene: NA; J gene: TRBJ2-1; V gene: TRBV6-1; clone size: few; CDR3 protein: CASRASGFIEQFF; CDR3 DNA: TGTGCCAGCAGGGCTTCTGGTTTCATAGAGCAGTTCTTC
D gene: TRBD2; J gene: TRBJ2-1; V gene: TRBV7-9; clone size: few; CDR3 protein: CASSTGLAAQFF; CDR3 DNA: TGTGCCAGCAGCACGGGACTAGCTGCGCAGTTCTTC
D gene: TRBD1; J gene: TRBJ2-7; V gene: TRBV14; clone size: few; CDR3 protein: CASSRDRGYEQYF; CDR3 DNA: TGTGCCAGCAGCCGGGACAGGGGCTACGAGCAGTACTTC
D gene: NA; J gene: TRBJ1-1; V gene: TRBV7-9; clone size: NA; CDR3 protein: CASSLQENTEAFF; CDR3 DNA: TGTGCCAGCAGCCTTCAAGAGAACACTGAAGCTTTCTTT
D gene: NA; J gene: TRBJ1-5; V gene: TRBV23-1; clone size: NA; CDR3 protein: CASSQSPGAFGNQPQHF; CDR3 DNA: TGCGCCAGCAGTCAATCGCCAGGGGCATTCGGGAATCAGCCCCAGCATTTT
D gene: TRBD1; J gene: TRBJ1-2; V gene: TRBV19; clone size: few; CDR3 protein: CASSTPIGQGDYGYTF; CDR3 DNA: TGTGCCAGTAGTACCCCAATTGGCCAGGGGGATTATGGCTACACCTTC
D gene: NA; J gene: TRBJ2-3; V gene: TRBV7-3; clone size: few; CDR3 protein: CASSSAGQPTDTQYF; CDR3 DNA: TGTGCCAGCAGCTCCGCGGGACAACCCACAGATACGCAGTATTTT
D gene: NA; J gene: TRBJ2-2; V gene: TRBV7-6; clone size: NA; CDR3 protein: CASSIANTGELFF; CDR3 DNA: TGTGCCAGCAGCATCGCGAACACCGGGGAGCTGTTTTTT
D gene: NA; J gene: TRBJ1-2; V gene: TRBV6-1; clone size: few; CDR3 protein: CASRTPGLNYGYTF; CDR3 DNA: TGTGCCAGCAGAACTCCGGGCCTCAACTATGGCTACACCTTC
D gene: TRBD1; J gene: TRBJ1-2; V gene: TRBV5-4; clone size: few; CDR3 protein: CASSLQGASHGYTF; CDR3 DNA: TGTGCCAGCAGCTTACAGGGGGCTTCGCATGGCTACACCTTC
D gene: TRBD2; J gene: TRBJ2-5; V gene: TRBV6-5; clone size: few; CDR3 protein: CASSLSGGEGETQYF; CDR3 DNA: TGTGCCAGCAGCCTCAGCGGGGGGGAAGGAGAGACCCAGTACTTC
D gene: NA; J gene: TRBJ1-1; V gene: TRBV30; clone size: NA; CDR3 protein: CAWKILTGGGTEAFF; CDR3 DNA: TGTGCCTGGAAGATCCTAACCGGCGGGGGCACTGAAGCTTTCTTT
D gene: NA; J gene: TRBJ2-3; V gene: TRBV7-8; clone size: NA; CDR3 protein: CASSLVRRPSTDTQYF; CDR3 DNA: TGTGCCAGCAGCTTAGTAAGGCGCCCGAGCACAGATACGCAGTATTTT
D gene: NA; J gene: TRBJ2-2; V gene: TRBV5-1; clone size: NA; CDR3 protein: CASSLEGGTGELFF; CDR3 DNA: TGCGCCAGCAGCTTGGAGGGTGGCACCGGGGAGCTGTTTTTT
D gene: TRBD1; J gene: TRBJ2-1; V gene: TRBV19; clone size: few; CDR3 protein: CASSLDRGVWNEQFF; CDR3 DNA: TGTGCCAGTAGTCTTGACAGGGGAGTTTGGAATGAGCAGTTCTTC
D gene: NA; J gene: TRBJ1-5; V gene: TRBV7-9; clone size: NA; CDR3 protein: CASSLAWTPGGSSPQHF; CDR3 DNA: TGTGCCAGCAGCTTAGCTTGGACGCCTGGGGGCAGTTCGCCCCAGCATTTT
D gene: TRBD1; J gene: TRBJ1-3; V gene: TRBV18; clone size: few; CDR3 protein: CASSSGTVSGNTIYF; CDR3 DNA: TGTGCCAGCTCTTCAGGGACAGTGTCTGGAAACACCATATATTTT
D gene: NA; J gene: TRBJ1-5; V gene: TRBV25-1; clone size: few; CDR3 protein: CASSSTGRVANQPQHF; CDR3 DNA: TGTGCCAGCAGCTCCACCGGCAGGGTGGCCAATCAGCCCCAGCATTTT
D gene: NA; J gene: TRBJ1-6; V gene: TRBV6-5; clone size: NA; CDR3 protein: CASSSPGPLGGTPLHF; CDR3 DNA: TGTGCCAGCAGTTCACCGGGACCCCTGGGTGGAACACCCCTCCACTTT
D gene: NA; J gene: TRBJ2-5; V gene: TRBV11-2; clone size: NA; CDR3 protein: CASSLSSVGDHTRQETQYF; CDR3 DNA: TGTGCCAGCAGCTTAAGTTCGGTGGGCGACCACACCCGCCAAGAGACCCAGTACTTC
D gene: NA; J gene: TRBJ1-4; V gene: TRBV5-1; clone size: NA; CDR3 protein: CASSLSGLRGEKLFF; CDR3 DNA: TGCGCCAGCAGCTTGTCAGGACTACGTGGGGAAAAACTGTTTTTT
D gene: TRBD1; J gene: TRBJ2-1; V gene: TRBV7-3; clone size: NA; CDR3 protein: CASAPTGDYNEQFF; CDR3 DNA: TGTGCCTCAGCCCCCACAGGGGACTACAATGAGCAGTTCTTC
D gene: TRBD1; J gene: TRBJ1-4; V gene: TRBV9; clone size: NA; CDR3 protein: CASSDWTGAREKLFF; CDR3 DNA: TGTGCCAGCAGCGACTGGACAGGGGCGCGTGAAAAACTGTTTTTT
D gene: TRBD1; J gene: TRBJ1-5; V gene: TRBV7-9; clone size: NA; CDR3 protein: CASSPGTGVVSNQPQHF; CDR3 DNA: TGTGCCAGCAGCCCCGGGACAGGGGTCGTGAGCAATCAGCCCCAGCATTTT
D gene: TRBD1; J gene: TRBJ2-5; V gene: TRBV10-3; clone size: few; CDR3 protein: CALGTGAQETQYF; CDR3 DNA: TGTGCCCTTGGGACAGGGGCTCAAGAGACCCAGTACTTC
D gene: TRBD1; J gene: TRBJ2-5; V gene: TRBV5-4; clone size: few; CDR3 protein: CASSWGTGVGQETQYF; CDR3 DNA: TGTGCCAGCAGCTGGGGGACAGGGGTGGGCCAAGAGACCCAGTACTTC
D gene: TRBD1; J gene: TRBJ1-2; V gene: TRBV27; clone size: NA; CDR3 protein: CASSGPGQLYGYTF; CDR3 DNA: TGTGCCAGCAGCGGCCCGGGACAGCTTTATGGCTACACCTTC
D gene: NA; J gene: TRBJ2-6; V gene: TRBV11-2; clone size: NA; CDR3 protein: CASSPALVGANVLTF; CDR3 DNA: TGTGCCAGCAGCCCGGCCCTTGTGGGGGCCAACGTCCTGACTTTC
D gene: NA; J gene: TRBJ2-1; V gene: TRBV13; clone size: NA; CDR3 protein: CASSLRTKTAYNEQFF; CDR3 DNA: TGTGCCAGCAGCTTAAGAACGAAGACAGCCTACAATGAGCAGTTCTTC
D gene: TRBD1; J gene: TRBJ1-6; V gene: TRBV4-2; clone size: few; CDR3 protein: CASSQEEGTASSPLHF; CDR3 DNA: TGTGCCAGCAGCCAAGAGGAGGGGACAGCAAGCTCACCCCTCCACTTT
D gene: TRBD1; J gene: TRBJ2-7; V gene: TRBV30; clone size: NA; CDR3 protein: CAWSGQGDEQYF; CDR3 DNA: TGTGCCTGGAGTGGACAGGGTGACGAGCAGTACTTC
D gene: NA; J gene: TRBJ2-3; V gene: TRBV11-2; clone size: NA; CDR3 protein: CASSPQADSVSDTQYF; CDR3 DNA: TGTGCCAGCAGCCCCCAAGCGGACTCGGTTTCTGATACGCAGTATTTT
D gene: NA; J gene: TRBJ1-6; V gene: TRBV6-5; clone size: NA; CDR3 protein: CASSYKGLNSPLHF; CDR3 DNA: TGTGCCAGCAGTTACAAGGGGCTGAATTCACCCCTCCACTTT
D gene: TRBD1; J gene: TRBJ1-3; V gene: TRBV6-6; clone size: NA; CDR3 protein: CASSTDRTGNTIYF; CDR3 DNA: TGTGCCAGCAGTACGGACAGGACTGGAAACACCATATATTTT
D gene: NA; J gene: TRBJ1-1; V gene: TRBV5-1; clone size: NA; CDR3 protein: CASSPFGPMNTEAFF; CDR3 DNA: TGCGCCAGCAGCCCATTCGGACCGATGAACACTGAAGCTTTCTTT
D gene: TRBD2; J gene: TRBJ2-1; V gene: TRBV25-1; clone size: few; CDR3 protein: CASSVRTSGGDNEQFF; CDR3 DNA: TGTGCCAGCAGTGTGAGGACTAGCGGGGGGGACAATGAGCAGTTCTTC
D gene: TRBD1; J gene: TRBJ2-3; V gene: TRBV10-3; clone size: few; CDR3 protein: CAIRGTDISTDTQYF; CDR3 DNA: TGTGCCATCAGAGGGACAGACATTAGCACAGATACGCAGTATTTT
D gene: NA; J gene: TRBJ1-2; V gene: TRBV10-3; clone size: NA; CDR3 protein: CAISESIQGYTF; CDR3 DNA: TGTGCCATCAGTGAGTCGATCCAAGGCTACACCTTC
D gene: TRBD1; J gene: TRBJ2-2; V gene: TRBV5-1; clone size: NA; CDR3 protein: CASSLTPGQGETGELFF; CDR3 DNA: TGCGCCAGCAGTTTAACCCCGGGACAGGGAGAAACCGGGGAGCTGTTTTTT
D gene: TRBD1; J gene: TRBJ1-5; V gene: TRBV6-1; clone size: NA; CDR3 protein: CASRGQGNQPQHF; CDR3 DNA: TGTGCCAGCAGGGGACAGGGGAATCAGCCCCAGCATTTT
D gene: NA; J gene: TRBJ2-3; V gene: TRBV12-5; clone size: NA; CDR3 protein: CASGQPVSTDTQYF; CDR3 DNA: TGTGCTAGTGGGCAGCCGGTTAGCACAGATACGCAGTATTTT
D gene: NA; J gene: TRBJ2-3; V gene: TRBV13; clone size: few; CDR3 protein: CASSPGERDTQYF; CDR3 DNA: TGTGCCAGCAGCCCAGGGGAGAGAGATACGCAGTATTTT
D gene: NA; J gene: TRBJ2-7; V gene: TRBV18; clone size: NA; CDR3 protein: CASSPRGSYEQYF; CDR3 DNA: TGTGCCAGCTCACCCCGCGGGTCCTACGAGCAGTACTTC
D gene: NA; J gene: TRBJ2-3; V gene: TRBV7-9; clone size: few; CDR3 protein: CASSFRSATADTQYF; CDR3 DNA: TGTGCCAGCAGCTTTAGGAGTGCCACAGCAGATACGCAGTATTTT
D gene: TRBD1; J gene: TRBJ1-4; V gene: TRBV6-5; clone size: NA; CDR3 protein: CASRTGTGHEKLFF; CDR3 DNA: TGTGCCAGCAGGACCGGGACAGGGCATGAAAAACTGTTTTTT
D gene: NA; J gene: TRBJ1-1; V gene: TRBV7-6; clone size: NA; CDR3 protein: CASSLVVAGLGKNTEAFF; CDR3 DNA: TGTGCCAGCAGCTTAGTAGTAGCGGGGTTGGGGAAGAACACTGAAGCTTTCTTT
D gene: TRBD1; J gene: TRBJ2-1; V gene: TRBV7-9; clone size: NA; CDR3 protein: CASSRGQGDNEQFF; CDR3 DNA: TGTGCCAGCAGCCGGGGACAGGGGGACAATGAGCAGTTCTTC
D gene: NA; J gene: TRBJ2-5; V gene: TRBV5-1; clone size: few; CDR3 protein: CASSLTGAETQYF; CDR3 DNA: TGCGCCAGCAGCTTGACGGGCGCGGAGACCCAGTACTTC
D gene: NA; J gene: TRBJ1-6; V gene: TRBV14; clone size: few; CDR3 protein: CASSQVASSYNSPLHF; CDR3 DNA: TGTGCCAGCAGCCAAGTGGCGAGCTCCTATAATTCACCCCTCCACTTT